The 29 T cell receptor beta chains given below trace back to one sample, sequenced in a study of Ad26.COV2.S vaccination and SARS-CoV-2 variants. The treatment denotes: some 19 received Ad26.COV2.S at low or high dose, single or two shots; five or six received placebo; per-sample allocation not given. Day 63 after the first vaccine or placebo injection was the time point for sampling. Produced via immunoSEQ multiplex PCR; TCRdb's table is partial and in-frame only. The sample contains about 400,000 clones, roughly 88% of which appear only once. The starting material was peripheral blood, obtained in a trial of Ad26.COV2.S vaccine versus placebo. These receptors all stem from a person between 18 and 60 years old who received the Ad26.COV2.S COVID-19 vaccine or a placebo.

This clone has just a few counts. The J gene is TRBJ1-4, the V gene TRBV11-2; TRBD1 is a possible D gene (6 bases). This CDR3 contains 21 residues. From germline, CDR1 is SGHAT and CDR2 FQNNGV. V was clipped by 6 bases and J by 0 bases, with 29 bases between them. The CDR3 sequence is CASSFVWGADGPIATNEKLFF. The CDR3 coding sequence is TGTGCCAGCAGTTTTGTCTGGGGGGCGGACGGACCTATTGCAACTAATGAAAAACTGTTTTTT.

The genes are TRBV7-2 and TRBJ2-5; 8 nucleotides align to TRBD1. The CDR3 spans 15 residues. The germline CDR1 and CDR2 sequences are SGHTA and FQGNSA. Unmatched junction bases numbered 4, after V lost 3 bases and J lost 1 base. This chain's CDR3 is CASSLRTGLQETQYF. In DNA form, the CDR3 reads TGTGCCAGCAGCTTGAGGACAGGGCTCCAAGAGACCCAGTACTTC.

The V gene is TRBV5-1, the J gene TRBJ2-1, with unresolved D. CDR3 length: 12 amino acids. CDR1 and CDR2 from the germline V gene are SGHRS and YFSETQ. Between the trimmed V and J ends, which lost 0 bases and 6 bases, there was a span of 4 bases. The CDR3 protein is CASSLARNEQFF. The CDR3 DNA follows: TGCGCCAGCAGCTTGGCCCGCAATGAGCAGTTCTTC.

This sequence joins TRBV24-1 and TRBJ1-5, with 7 bases that match TRBD1. This CDR3 is built from 14 residues. The trim removed 7 bases at V and 6 bases at J, leaving 8 bases unmatched. The germline CDR1 and CDR2 sequences are KGHDR and SFDVKD. This CDR3 is CATSPTGIGQPQHF. In DNA form, the CDR3 reads TGTGCCACCAGCCCGACAGGGATAGGTCAGCCCCAGCATTTT.

The V and J genes are TRBV6-5 and TRBJ1-4; the match to TRBD1 covers 8 bases. Unmatched junction bases numbered 9, after V lost 6 bases and J lost 9 bases. From germline, CDR1 is MNHEY and CDR2 SVGAGI. The CDR3 totals 14 residues. The CDR3 reads CASRTGTGLKKLFF. The CDR3 nucleotides are TGTGCCAGCAGAACCGGGACAGGCCTTAAAAAACTGTTTTTT.

This sequence joins TRBV28 and TRBJ2-7; D may be TRBD1 or TRBD2 (5 bases each). CDR3 length equals 15 residues. CDR1 and CDR2 (germline): MDHEN, SYDVKM. Trimming stripped 6 bases from V and 3 bases from J, with 18 bases between. Here the CDR3 DNA reads TGTGCCAGCAGCTCCTCCGGGACCAGCTTCTACGAGCAGTACTTC. Encoded protein: CASSSSGTSFYEQYF.

This chain links TRBV29-1 with TRBJ2-1; no definite D call. This CDR3 region has 9 residues. The germline V gene encodes CDR1 SQVTM and CDR2 ANQGSEA. V dropped 7 bases and J dropped 10 bases, with 8 bases sitting between them. CDR3 sequence (DNA): TGCAGCGGGGCAGTAGAGCAGTTCTTC. Amino acid sequence: CSGAVEQFF.

The V call is TRBV7-2, the J call TRBJ2-1, with 8 positions matching TRBD1. V dropped 5 bases and J dropped 1; count of bases not matched to a gene: 4. Germline V gene lookup returns CDR1 SGHTA and CDR2 FQGNSA. The CDR3 covers 15 residues. CDR3 in amino acids: CASSPDRASYNEQFF. The CDR3 bases are TGTGCCAGCAGCCCGGACAGGGCTTCCTACAATGAGCAGTTCTTC.

The chain links TRBV7-2 to TRBJ1-1; TRBD1 agrees at 7 bases. Germline values: CDR1 SGHTA, CDR2 FQGNSA. The CDR3 is 16 residues long. The J segment lost 1 base and the V segment lost 2 bases, leaving 7 bases of the junction unmatched. Written as DNA, the CDR3 is TGTGCCAGCAGCTTATCCCCGGGACAGACGAACACTGAAGCTTTCTTT. Amino acids: CASSLSPGQTNTEAFF.

The chain links TRBV19 to TRBJ2-5; D unclear. Germline values: CDR1 LNHDA, CDR2 SQIVND (reference sequence). The CDR3 spans 17 residues. V lost 5 bases to trimming and J lost 3 bases, with 22 bases between them. The CDR3 sequence: CASSVGGAQVYEETQYF. For the CDR3, the DNA is TGTGCCAGTAGTGTAGGTGGAGCCCAGGTGTACGAAGAGACCCAGTACTTC.

V is TRBV11-2 and J is TRBJ1-1, with TRBD1 identical over 8 bases. The CDR3 sequence is 18 residues long. With V trimmed by 1 base and J by 4 bases, 14 bases remained unmatched. Germline V gives CDR1 SGHAT, CDR2 FQNNGV. The chain's CDR3 is CASSLGMQGAWIGTEAFF. The DNA of the CDR3 is TGTGCCAGCAGCTTAGGCATGCAGGGGGCTTGGATCGGCACTGAAGCTTTCTTT.

The chain combines TRBV28 with TRBJ1-1; 7 nucleotides match TRBD1. CDR3 length: 14 amino acids. In germline, CDR1 is MDHEN, CDR2 SYDVKM. V lost 8 bases, J lost 0 bases, and 6 bases stayed unmatched. The DNA of the CDR3 is TGTGCCAGCGGTACGGGACAGATGAACACTGAAGCTTTCTTT. It encodes CASGTGQMNTEAFF.

The V and J genes are TRBV10-3 and TRBJ2-2; no clear D. V was trimmed by 7 bases and J by 6 bases, leaving 15 bases between them. The CDR3 is 14 amino acids. Germline CDR1 is ENHRY and CDR2 is SYGVKD. In nucleotides, the CDR3 is TGTGCCATCAAGGCAAGAGACTTGGCCGGGGAGCTGTTTTTT. It specifies CAIKARDLAGELFF.

This clone was seen only a few times. The chain uses TRBV29-1 and TRBJ2-3; 10 bases fit TRBD2. Trimming took 6 bases from V and 5 from J; bases not matched to a gene: 5. The germline V gene encodes CDR1 SQVTM and CDR2 ANQGSEA. The CDR3 is 13 residues long. CDR3: CSVCIAGGDTQYF. CDR3 DNA sequence: TGCAGCGTGTGCATAGCGGGGGGAGATACGCAGTATTTT.

The chain combines TRBV28 with TRBJ1-4; TRBD1 matches 9 bases. The CDR3 totals 15 residues. Losses at the gene ends were 8 bases for V and 7 bases for J; bases not matched to a gene: 11. Germline V gene sequence: CDR1 MDHEN, CDR2 SYDVKM. CDR3 region: CASLKPGQGAEKLFF. The CDR3 coding sequence is TGTGCCAGCCTAAAACCGGGACAGGGAGCTGAAAAACTGTTTTTT.

The count of this clone is one. The gene calls are TRBV15 and TRBJ1-4; D not certain. V was pared by 1 base and J by 4 bases, with 10 bases between. Germline V gene sequence: CDR1 LNHNV, CDR2 YYDKDF (reference sequence). CDR3 length: 15 amino acids. The CDR3 DNA is TGTGCCACCAGCAGAGCGGGGAGTAGTAATGAAAAACTGTTTTTT. Translation: CATSRAGSSNEKLFF.

This clone was seen once. The rearrangement links TRBV27 to TRBJ2-5; 9 bases match TRBD1. The CDR3 sequence is 15 residues long. CDR1 is MNHEY, CDR2 SMNVEV, per germline (reference sequence). Trimming removed 6 bases from V and 1 base from J; junction bases left unmatched: 6. For the CDR3, the DNA is TGTGCCAGCAGCCCGGGACAGGGCTTCCAAGAGACCCAGTACTTC. It is translated as CASSPGQGFQETQYF.

This chain uses TRBV6-5 with TRBJ1-2, with D unclear. Germline CDR1 MNHEY, CDR2 SVGAGI. There are 13 residues in the CDR3. Trimming shortened V by 0 bases and J by 6 bases, and 8 bases separated the two germline ends. CDR3 bases: TGTGCCAGCAGTTACTCGGGAGAGCATGGCTACACCTTC. This encodes CASSYSGEHGYTF.

This clone was recorded a few times. The chain combines TRBV29-1 with TRBJ1-1; D is unclear. Germline-derived CDR1 and CDR2 are SQVTM and ANQGSEA. With 8 bases removed from V and 1 base from J, the gap between germline ends came to 14 bases. This CDR3 comprises 13 residues. The CDR3 sequence: CSFLGNANTEAFF. CDR3 sequence (DNA): TGCAGCTTTTTAGGGAACGCGAACACTGAAGCTTTCTTT.

The table lists this clone with a count of one. V is TRBV2 and J is TRBJ2-5, with D maybe TRBD2 (6 bases). Germline CDR1 SNHLY, CDR2 FYNNEI. This CDR3 contains 14 residues. Trimming took off 3 bases at V and 9 bases at J, with 17 bases between the two ends. Here the CDR3 reads CASSEGGARTAQYF. DNA for the CDR3: TGTGCCAGCAGTGAGGGCGGGGCCCGGACGGCCCAGTACTTC. The variable domain in full, completed from reference TRBV2 and TRBJ2-5, reads EPEVTQTPSHQVTQMGQEVILRCVPISNHLYFYWYRQILGQKVEFLVSFYNNEISEKSEIFDDQFSVERPDGSNFTLKIRSTKLEDSAMYFCASSEGGARTAQYFGPGTRLLVL.

The genes are TRBV28 and TRBJ2-3; D is unresolved. Germline assignment: CDR1 MDHEN and CDR2 SYDVKM. The V end lost 2 bases, the J end lost 2 bases, and 8 bases lay between the germline ends. There are 14 residues in the CDR3. The CDR3 nucleotides are TGTGCCAGCAGTTTAACCAGTACCACAGATACGCAGTATTTT. This encodes CASSLTSTTDTQYF.

J is TRBJ2-5 and V is TRBV5-5; D unresolved. V lost 2 bases and J 5 bases, leaving 10 bases between the germline ends. This CDR3 is 13 amino acids long. CDR1 is SGHKS, CDR2 YYEKEE, per germline (reference sequence). CDR3 sequence (DNA): TGTGCCAGCAGCTTTCCGTATGGGGAGACCCAGTACTTC. Translation gives CASSFPYGETQYF.

The V gene is TRBV19, the J gene TRBJ2-2; D is possibly TRBD1 (5 bases). The CDR3 is made up of 13 amino acids. Germline CDR1 reads LNHDA; CDR2 reads SQIVND (reference sequence). Between the trimmed V and J ends, which lost 8 bases and 4 bases, there was a span of 11 bases. The CDR3 region has the DNA TGTGCCAGTGCTACAGGTCCCACCGGGGAGCTGTTTTTT. Its protein is CASATGPTGELFF.

The chain uses TRBV19 and TRBJ1-4; 10 nucleotides align to TRBD1. V gave up 5 bases and J gave up 4 bases; unmatched junction bases: 7. CDR1 LNHDA and CDR2 SQIVND come from the germline V gene (reference sequence). The CDR3 runs 16 residues. The CDR3 region has the DNA TGTGCCAGTAGTGCGGCCGGGACAGGGGTTAATGAAAAACTGTTTTTT. Translation gives CASSAAGTGVNEKLFF. Full variable domain (rest looked up from reference TRBV19 and TRBJ1-4): DGGITQSPKYLFRKEGQNVTLSCEQNLNHDAMYWYRQDPGQGLRLIYYSQIVNDFQKGDIAEGYSVSREKKESFPLTVTSAQKNPTAFYLCASSAAGTGVNEKLFFGSGTQLSVL.

The genes are TRBV5-5 and TRBJ1-1; D is perhaps TRBD1 (5 bases). The germline V and J ends were trimmed by 0 bases and 5 bases, with 17 bases remaining between them. The CDR3 spans 16 residues. Germline lookup yields CDR1 SGHKS and CDR2 YYEKEE (reference sequence). This CDR3 reads CASSLDLGTPVTEAFF. DNA for the CDR3: TGTGCCAGCAGCTTGGACCTGGGGACCCCAGTGACTGAAGCTTTCTTT.

The V and J genes are TRBV4-3 and TRBJ2-3; D is perhaps TRBD1 (6 bases). Germline lookup yields CDR1 LGHNA and CDR2 YSLEER. The germline V and J ends were trimmed by 3 bases and 3 bases, with 13 bases remaining between them. This CDR3 has 15 amino acids. The CDR3 DNA follows: TGCGCCAGCAGCCAGGAACAGGGCGTAACAGATACGCAGTATTTT. Its translation is CASSQEQGVTDTQYF.

This clone was counted a few times. The chain employs TRBV10-3 and TRBJ1-5; 9 bases align to TRBD1. Germline V gene sequence: CDR1 ENHRY, CDR2 SYGVKD. J was trimmed by 5 bases and V by 3 bases; bases with no gene match: 5. The CDR3 runs 15 residues. The CDR3 coding sequence is TGTGCCATCAGTGATTGGGACAGGGACGATCAGCCCCAGCATTTT. It yields the protein CAISDWDRDDQPQHF.

The chain joins TRBV5-6 to TRBJ1-1; D uncertain. Germline CDR1 SGHDT, CDR2 YYEEEE. V was shortened by 0 bases and J by 8 bases, with 5 bases between the two germline ends. The CDR3 has 11 amino acids. The CDR3 DNA follows: TGTGCCAGCAGCTTGGGGGGAGAAGCTTTCTTT. The encoded protein is CASSLGGEAFF.

This rearrangement joins TRBV13 to TRBJ2-1, with 7 bases lining up with TRBD1. The junction had 8 bases not matched to a gene; V was cut back by 5 bases and J by 1 base. CDR1 is PRHDT, CDR2 FYEKMQ, per germline (reference sequence). The CDR3 length is 16 residues. The CDR3 here is CASSHLTGWSYNEQFF. DNA for the CDR3: TGTGCCAGCAGCCACCTGACAGGGTGGTCCTACAATGAGCAGTTCTTC.